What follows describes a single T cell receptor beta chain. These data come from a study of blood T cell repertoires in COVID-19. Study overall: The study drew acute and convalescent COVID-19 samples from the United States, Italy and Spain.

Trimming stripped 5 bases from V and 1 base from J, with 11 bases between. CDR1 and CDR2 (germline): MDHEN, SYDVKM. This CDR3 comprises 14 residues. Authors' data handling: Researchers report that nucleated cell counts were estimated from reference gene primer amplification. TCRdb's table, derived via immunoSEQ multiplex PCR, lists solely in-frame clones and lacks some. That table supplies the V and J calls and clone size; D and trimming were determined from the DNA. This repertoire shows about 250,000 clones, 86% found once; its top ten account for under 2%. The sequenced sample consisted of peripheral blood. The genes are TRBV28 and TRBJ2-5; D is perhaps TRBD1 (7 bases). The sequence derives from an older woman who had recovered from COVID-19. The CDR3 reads CASSAGTAQETQYF. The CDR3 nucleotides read TGTGCCAGCAGTGCGGGGACAGCCCAAGAGACCCAGTACTTC.